This entry features one T cell receptor beta chain sequence. Its antigen remains unidentified. No base quality values were provided; no much bigger clone lies one nucleotide off. This record comes from a study of CD39 and CD103 CD8 tumor-infiltrating T cells listed by TCRdb under 2018. For context, the study as a whole: An HPV-positive HNSCC, an HPV-negative HNSCC, an ovarian cancer and a melanoma patient were represented in the repertoire comparisons shown. Deep sequencing of TCRbeta CDR3 was used to compare the repertoires of CD8 TIL subsets, defined by CD103 and CD39, with those of peripheral memory CD8 T cells.

The paper's findings and limits, for the study overall: Clonotypes from DN TILs largely overlapped with peripheral memory CD8 repertoires, while clonotypes from DP TILs were only rarely found in blood or uninvolved lymph node. DP CD8 TILs appeared more oligoclonal than DN and SP CD8 TILs and blood memory CD8 T cells, with top 30 clonotypes covering about 50-86%.

V is shortened by 4 bases, J by 8 bases, and the region joining them spans 21 bases. From the germline V gene, CDR1 is SGHTS and CDR2 is YDEGEE. From its cysteine to its phenylalanine, the CDR3 spans 15 amino acids. Only the CDR3 portion is preserved as DNA: 45 bases, with reading frame beginning at the first base. At the time of sample collection the patients were not on therapy, although prior treatments varied from chemotherapy, radiotherapy, surgery and immunotherapy to no treatment. After thawing, cells were enriched for T lymphocytes using a negative-selection kit, and EpCAM beads were added for tumor-infiltrating lymphocytes. Memory CD8 T cells were sorted as CD8+CD4-CD45RA- cells regardless of CCR7 expression. Peripheral blood mononuclear cells were obtained using a Ficoll-Paque PLUS gradient and were cryopreserved prior to analysis. Populations were sorted on a FACSAria II to approximately 99% purity, and cell pellets were frozen without culture for TCR sequencing.

Genomic DNA was extracted with the DNeasy Blood and Tissue Kit from 10,000 to 100,000 sorted cells per subset. The immunoSEQ service sequenced and mapped the TCRbeta V-J or V-D-J regions, with coverage above 9.5x for each sample. Concerning the study's data processing: The analysis included only productive rearrangements exported from the immunoSEQ Analyzer platform, and clonality was assessed using the 500 most abundant clones. To quantify how much repertoires overlapped between populations, both the Morisita-Horn similarity index and the Jaccard index were used. Morisita-Horn similarity between CD8 T-cell subset TCR repertoires was measured in about 6 cancer patients. TCRdb obtained this table from immuneACCESS and retained in-frame rearrangements with V and J assigned. These tables miss some clones; where compared with another copy, unresolved V genes account for less than half of the shortfall, and the remainder is unexplained. V, J and clone size are those of that table, while D and trimming were read from the DNA. The sample has over 15,000 clones on record, around nine tenths of them singletons. About 4.5% of the sample is taken by the ten largest.

The TCR sequence derives from a human donor with head and neck squamous cell carcinoma. Recombination linked TRBV5-8 to TRBJ1-2; TRBD1 is perhaps the D gene, given 5 matching bases. Sequencing was done on a sample of CD8+ T cells sorted from blood. Per the publication, the cell subset or site label means: total memory CD8 T cells (CD45RA-CCR7+/-) from blood or uninvolved lymph node. This receptor carries the CDR3 CASSKTRGFGEGYTF. At the DNA level, the sequence is TGTGCCAGCAGCAAAACTAGGGGATTCGGTGAAGGCTACACCTTC.